This T cell receptor (beta chain) was captured by sequencing in a study of blood T cells in healthy people across ages. It was with a sample-barcoded 5' primer and a J-beta primer mix that a second PCR of about 7 to 12 cycles was run. Through a template-switch adaptor with 12 random nucleotides, each cDNA molecule received a tag. TCRdb re-derived calls from the 5' RACE reads in MiXCR, one entry per CDR3 protein. The sample includes 710,000 or so distinct CDR3 sequences, about 32% of them seen just once. With 0 bases removed from V and 6 bases from J, the gap between germline ends came to 9 bases. The germline V gene has CDR1 GTSNPN and CDR2 SVGIG (reference sequence). The CDR3 sequence is 13 residues long.

The rearrangement links TRBV30 to TRBJ1-5; D ambiguous. The origin of this receptor is a woman older than 75 in good health. The sequenced sample consisted of blood. The CDR3 sequence is CAWSVLRGQPQHF. CDR3 in DNA: TGTGCCTGGAGTGTACTTCGGGGTCAGCCCCAGCATTTT.